A selection of T cell receptor beta chains follows, all from one sample in a study of T cell responses to AZD1222 COVID-19 vaccine. Using immunoSEQ multiplex PCR, the repertoire was profiled, and TCRdb retains in-frame clones only, with some absent. The table includes about 120,000 clones, approximately 85% detected once. The material was peripheral blood, obtained on day 0 of AZD1222 vaccination. The origin of the receptors is an adult in good health. CDR3s include the opening cysteine and the closing phenylalanine or tryptophan. Fields, in order: V gene, J gene, CDR3 protein.

V gene: TRBV5-6
J gene: TRBJ2-7
CDR3 protein: CASSLPGGLTYEQYF

V gene: TRBV4-2
J gene: TRBJ2-5
CDR3 protein: CASSQVRGFGGETQYF

V gene: TRBV5-4
J gene: TRBJ1-1
CDR3 protein: CASSTDRVEAFF

V gene: TRBV19
J gene: TRBJ1-1
CDR3 protein: CASSSGQNTEAFF

V gene: TRBV19
J gene: TRBJ1-2
CDR3 protein: CASSITNYGYTF

V gene: TRBV29-1
J gene: TRBJ2-5
CDR3 protein: CSAQGAGETQYF

V gene: TRBV11-1
J gene: TRBJ1-5
CDR3 protein: CASSLGTGNQPQHF

V gene: TRBV19
J gene: TRBJ1-1
CDR3 protein: CASSIGGTVEAFF

V gene: TRBV5-1
J gene: TRBJ1-4
CDR3 protein: CASSGGGPNEKLFF

V gene: TRBV4-3
J gene: TRBJ2-3
CDR3 protein: CASSPDRGESTDTQYF

V gene: TRBV7-2
J gene: TRBJ2-2
CDR3 protein: CASSFRGTGRRTGELFF

V gene: TRBV30
J gene: TRBJ2-3
CDR3 protein: CAWSGDRASTDTQYF

V gene: TRBV19
J gene: TRBJ2-7
CDR3 protein: CASSGTSGGEYEQYF

V gene: TRBV18
J gene: TRBJ1-1
CDR3 protein: CASSGPDPINTEAFF

V gene: TRBV7-8
J gene: TRBJ2-3
CDR3 protein: CASSARDTQYF

V gene: TRBV7-9
J gene: TRBJ1-1
CDR3 protein: CASSPTPAGGTEAFF

V gene: TRBV19
J gene: TRBJ2-6
CDR3 protein: CASTPTGASSGANVLTF

V gene: TRBV5-6
J gene: TRBJ1-1
CDR3 protein: CASSAQNGRGRGEAFF

V gene: TRBV20-1
J gene: TRBJ2-7
CDR3 protein: CSALRTYEQYF

V gene: TRBV15
J gene: TRBJ1-6
CDR3 protein: CATSRDLTGSPLHF

V gene: TRBV28
J gene: TRBJ1-2
CDR3 protein: CASSSRAILYGYTF

V gene: TRBV2
J gene: TRBJ2-3
CDR3 protein: CASLRDSLSSTDTQYF

V gene: TRBV3-1/TRBV3-2
J gene: TRBJ1-4
CDR3 protein: CASSPGSTNEKLFF

V gene: TRBV6-2/TRBV6-3
J gene: TRBJ1-1
CDR3 protein: CASSWGRNTEAFF

V gene: TRBV24-1
J gene: TRBJ2-1
CDR3 protein: CATSDPGLARYNEQFF

V gene: TRBV6-2/TRBV6-3
J gene: TRBJ2-3
CDR3 protein: CASSRTETDTQYF

V gene: TRBV7-2
J gene: TRBJ2-7
CDR3 protein: CASSPSYEQYF

V gene: TRBV9
J gene: TRBJ1-2
CDR3 protein: CASSVDRSSLRGYTF

V gene: TRBV18
J gene: TRBJ1-4
CDR3 protein: CASSPYREGEKLFF

V gene: TRBV7-3
J gene: TRBJ2-7
CDR3 protein: CASSLGLNYEQYF

V gene: TRBV13
J gene: TRBJ2-1
CDR3 protein: CASRQGLPLPLSSYNEQFF

V gene: TRBV12-5
J gene: TRBJ2-1
CDR3 protein: CASGLVPLVAAYNEQFF

V gene: TRBV6-5
J gene: TRBJ1-1
CDR3 protein: CASSNRDRGATEAFF

V gene: TRBV6-1
J gene: TRBJ2-7
CDR3 protein: CASSERWYEQYF

V gene: TRBV7-2
J gene: TRBJ2-7
CDR3 protein: CASSLQQTYEQYF

V gene: TRBV10-1
J gene: TRBJ2-7
CDR3 protein: CARGKGLGAHEQYF

V gene: TRBV10-1
J gene: TRBJ1-4
CDR3 protein: CASSEVGINEKLFF

V gene: TRBV9
J gene: TRBJ1-2
CDR3 protein: CASSGPGVNYGYTF

V gene: TRBV24-1
J gene: TRBJ1-2
CDR3 protein: CATSDTQGFYGYTF

V gene: TRBV6-5
J gene: TRBJ1-5
CDR3 protein: CASRPTGNSNQPQHF

V gene: TRBV6-5
J gene: TRBJ1-2
CDR3 protein: CASSYQDGYGYTF

V gene: TRBV28
J gene: TRBJ1-2
CDR3 protein: CASSPSLEGEGYTF

V gene: TRBV27
J gene: TRBJ2-3
CDR3 protein: CASSLGGGRRSTDTQYF

V gene: TRBV24-1
J gene: TRBJ1-5
CDR3 protein: CATSESRSSSIHQPQHF

V gene: TRBV7-8
J gene: TRBJ2-7
CDR3 protein: CASSLSAVGAYEQYF

V gene: TRBV7-9
J gene: TRBJ2-7
CDR3 protein: CASSASGYAQYF

V gene: TRBV13
J gene: TRBJ2-7
CDR3 protein: CASSPPGGRASTYEQYF

V gene: TRBV4-2
J gene: TRBJ2-3
CDR3 protein: CASSQASGGASTDTQYF

V gene: TRBV27
J gene: TRBJ1-1
CDR3 protein: CASRVNYRGVNTEAFF